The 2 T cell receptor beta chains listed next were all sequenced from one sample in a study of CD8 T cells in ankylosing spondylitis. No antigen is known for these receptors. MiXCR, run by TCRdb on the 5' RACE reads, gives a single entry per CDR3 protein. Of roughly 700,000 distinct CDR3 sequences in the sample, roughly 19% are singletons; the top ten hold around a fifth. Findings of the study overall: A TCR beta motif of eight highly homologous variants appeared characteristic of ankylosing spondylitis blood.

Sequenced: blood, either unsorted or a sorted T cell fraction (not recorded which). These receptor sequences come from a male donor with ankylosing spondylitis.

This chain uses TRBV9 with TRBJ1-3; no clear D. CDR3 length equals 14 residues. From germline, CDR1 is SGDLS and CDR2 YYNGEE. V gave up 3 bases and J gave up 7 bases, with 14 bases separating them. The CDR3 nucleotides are TGTGCCAGCAGCGGGCCGGGTTTTGGGAACACCATATATTTT. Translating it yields CASSGPGFGNTIYF.

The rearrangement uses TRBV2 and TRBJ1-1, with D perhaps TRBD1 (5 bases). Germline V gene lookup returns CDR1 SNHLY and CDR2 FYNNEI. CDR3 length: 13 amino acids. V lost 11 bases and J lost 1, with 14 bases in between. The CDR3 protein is CAVGRVENTEAFF. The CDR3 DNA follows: TGTGCCGTGGGCAGGGTGGAGAACACTGAAGCTTTCTTT.